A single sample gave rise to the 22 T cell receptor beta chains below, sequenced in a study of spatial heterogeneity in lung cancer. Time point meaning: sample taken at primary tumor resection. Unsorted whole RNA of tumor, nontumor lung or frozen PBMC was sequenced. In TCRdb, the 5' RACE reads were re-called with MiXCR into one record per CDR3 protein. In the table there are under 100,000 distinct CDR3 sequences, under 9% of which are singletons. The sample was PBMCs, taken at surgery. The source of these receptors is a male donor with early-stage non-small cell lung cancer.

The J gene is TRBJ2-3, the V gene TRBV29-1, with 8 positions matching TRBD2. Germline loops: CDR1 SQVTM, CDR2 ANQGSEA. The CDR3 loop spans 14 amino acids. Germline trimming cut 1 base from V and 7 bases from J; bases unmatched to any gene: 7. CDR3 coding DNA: TGCAGCGTTGAAGCGAACGGGGGGGGTTATACGCAGTATTTT. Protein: CSVEANGGGYTQYF.

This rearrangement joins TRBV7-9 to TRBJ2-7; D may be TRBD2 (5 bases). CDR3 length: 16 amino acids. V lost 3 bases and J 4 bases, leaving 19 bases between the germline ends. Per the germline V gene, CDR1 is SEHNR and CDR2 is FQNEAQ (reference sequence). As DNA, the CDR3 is TGTGCCAGCAGCTTCTGGAGGAGAGATAATGAGTACGAGCAGTACTTC. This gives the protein CASSFWRRDNEYEQYF.

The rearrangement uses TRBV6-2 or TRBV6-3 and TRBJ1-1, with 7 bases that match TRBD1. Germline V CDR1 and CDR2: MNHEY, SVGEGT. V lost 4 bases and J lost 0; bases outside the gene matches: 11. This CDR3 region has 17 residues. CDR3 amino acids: CASSLAQGGRMNTEAFF. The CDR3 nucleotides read TGTGCCAGCAGTTTGGCCCAAGGGGGCAGGATGAACACTGAAGCTTTCTTT.

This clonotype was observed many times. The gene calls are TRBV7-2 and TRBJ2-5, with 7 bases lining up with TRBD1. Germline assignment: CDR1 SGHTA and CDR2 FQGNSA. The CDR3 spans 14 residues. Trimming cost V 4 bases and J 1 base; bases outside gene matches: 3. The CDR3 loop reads CASSSGQPQETQYF. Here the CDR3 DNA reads TGTGCCAGCAGCTCGGGACAGCCCCAAGAGACCCAGTACTTC.

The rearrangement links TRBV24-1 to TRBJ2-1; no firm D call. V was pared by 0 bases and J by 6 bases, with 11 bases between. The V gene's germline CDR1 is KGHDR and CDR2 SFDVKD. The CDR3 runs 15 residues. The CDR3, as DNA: TGTGCCACCAGTGATTTGAGGAATTCCGGCAATGAGCAGTTCTTC. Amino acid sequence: CATSDLRNSGNEQFF.

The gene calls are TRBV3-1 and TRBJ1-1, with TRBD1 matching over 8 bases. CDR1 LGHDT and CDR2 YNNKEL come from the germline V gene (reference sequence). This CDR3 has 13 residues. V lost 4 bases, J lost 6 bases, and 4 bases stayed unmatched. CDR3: CASSRGQGSEAFF. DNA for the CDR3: TGTGCCAGCAGCCGCGGACAGGGTTCTGAAGCTTTCTTT.

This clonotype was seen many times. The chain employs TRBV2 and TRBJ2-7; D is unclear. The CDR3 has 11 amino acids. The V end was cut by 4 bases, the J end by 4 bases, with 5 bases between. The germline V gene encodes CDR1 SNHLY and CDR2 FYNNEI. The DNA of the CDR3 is TGTGCCAGCAGTGCGTTGTACGAGCAGTACTTC. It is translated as CASSALYEQYF. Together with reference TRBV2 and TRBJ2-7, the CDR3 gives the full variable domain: EPEVTQTPSHQVTQMGQEVILRCVPISNHLYFYWYRQILGQKVEFLVSFYNNEISEKSEIFDDQFSVERPDGSNFTLKIRSTKLEDSAMYFCASSALYEQYFGPGTRLTVT.

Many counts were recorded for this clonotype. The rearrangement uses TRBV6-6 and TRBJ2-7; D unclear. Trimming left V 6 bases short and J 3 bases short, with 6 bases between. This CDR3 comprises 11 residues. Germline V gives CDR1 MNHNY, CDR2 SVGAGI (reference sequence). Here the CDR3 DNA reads TGTGCCAGCAGGGCAGGCTACGAGCAGTACTTC. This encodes CASRAGYEQYF.

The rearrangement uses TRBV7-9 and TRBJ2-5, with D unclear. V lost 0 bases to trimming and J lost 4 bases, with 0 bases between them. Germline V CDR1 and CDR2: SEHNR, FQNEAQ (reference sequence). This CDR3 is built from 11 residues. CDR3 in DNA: TGTGCCAGCAGCTTAGCAGAGACCCAGTACTTC. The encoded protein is CASSLAETQYF. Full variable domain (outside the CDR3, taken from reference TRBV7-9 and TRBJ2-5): DTGVSQNPRHKITKRGQNVTFRCDPISEHNRLYWYRQTLGQGPEFLTYFQNEAQLEKSRLLSDRFSAERPKGSFSTLEIQRTEQGDSAMYLCASSLAETQYFGPGTRLLVL.

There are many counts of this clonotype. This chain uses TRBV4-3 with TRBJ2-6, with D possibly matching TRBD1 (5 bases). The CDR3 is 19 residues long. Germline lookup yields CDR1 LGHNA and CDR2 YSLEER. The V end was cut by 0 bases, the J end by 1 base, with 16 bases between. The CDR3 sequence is CASSQDDARVKSGANVLTF. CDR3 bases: TGCGCCAGCAGCCAAGATGACGCCAGGGTGAAATCTGGGGCCAACGTCCTGACTTTC.

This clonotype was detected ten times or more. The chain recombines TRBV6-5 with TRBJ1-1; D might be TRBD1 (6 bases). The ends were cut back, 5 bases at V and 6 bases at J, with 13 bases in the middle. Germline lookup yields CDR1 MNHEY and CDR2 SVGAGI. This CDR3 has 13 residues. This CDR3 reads CASSLTGFAEAFF. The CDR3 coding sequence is TGTGCCAGCAGTCTAACAGGGTTCGCTGAAGCTTTCTTT.

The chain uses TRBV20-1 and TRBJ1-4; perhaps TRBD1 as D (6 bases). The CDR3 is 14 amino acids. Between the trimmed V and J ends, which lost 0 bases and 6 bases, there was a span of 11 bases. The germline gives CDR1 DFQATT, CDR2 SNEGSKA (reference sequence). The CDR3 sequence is CSARDSRGYEKLFF. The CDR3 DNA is TGCAGTGCTAGAGATAGCAGGGGATATGAAAAACTGTTTTTT.

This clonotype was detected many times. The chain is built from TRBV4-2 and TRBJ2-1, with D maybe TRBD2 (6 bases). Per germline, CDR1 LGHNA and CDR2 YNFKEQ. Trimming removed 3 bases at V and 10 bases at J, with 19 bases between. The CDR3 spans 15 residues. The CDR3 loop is CASSQVPGGFKEQFF. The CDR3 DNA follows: TGTGCCAGCAGCCAGGTTCCTGGAGGGTTCAAGGAGCAGTTCTTC.

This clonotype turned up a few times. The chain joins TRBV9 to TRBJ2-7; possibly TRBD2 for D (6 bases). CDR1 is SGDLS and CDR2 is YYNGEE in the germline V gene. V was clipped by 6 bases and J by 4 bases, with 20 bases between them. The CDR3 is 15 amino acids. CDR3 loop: CASTPSVGLAYEQYF. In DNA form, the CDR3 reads TGTGCCAGCACCCCCTCGGTGGGGCTAGCGTACGAGCAGTACTTC.

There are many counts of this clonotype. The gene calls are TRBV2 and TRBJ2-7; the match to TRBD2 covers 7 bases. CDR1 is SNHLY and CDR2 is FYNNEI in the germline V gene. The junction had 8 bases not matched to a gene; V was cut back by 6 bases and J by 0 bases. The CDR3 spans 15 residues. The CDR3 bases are TGTGCCAGCAGGAGGATGCGGGGGTCCTCCTACGAGCAGTACTTC. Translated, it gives CASRRMRGSSYEQYF.

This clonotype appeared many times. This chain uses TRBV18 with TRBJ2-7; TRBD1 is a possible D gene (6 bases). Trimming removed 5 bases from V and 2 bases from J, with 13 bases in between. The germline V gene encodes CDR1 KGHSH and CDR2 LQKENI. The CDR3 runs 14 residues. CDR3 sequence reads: CASSRGTATYEQYF. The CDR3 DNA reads TGTGCCAGCTCAAGGGGGACGGCCACCTACGAGCAGTACTTC.

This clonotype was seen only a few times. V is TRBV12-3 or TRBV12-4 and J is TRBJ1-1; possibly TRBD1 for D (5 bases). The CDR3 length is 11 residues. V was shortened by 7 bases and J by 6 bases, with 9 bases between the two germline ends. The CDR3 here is CASTGSAEAFF. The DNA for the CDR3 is TGTGCCAGCACAGGGAGTGCTGAAGCTTTCTTT.

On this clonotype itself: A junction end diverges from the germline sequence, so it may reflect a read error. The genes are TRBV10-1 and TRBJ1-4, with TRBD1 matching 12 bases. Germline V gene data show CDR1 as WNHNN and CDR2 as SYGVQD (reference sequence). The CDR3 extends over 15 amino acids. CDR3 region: CASSRDRGPNENLFF. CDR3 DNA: TGCGCCAGCAGTCGGGACAGGGGGCCTAATGAAAACCTGTTTTTT.

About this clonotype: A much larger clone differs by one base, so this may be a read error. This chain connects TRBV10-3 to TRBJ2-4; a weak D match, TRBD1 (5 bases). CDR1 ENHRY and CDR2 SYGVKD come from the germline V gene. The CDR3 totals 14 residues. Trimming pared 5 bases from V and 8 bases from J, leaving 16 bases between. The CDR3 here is CAISPGQGHDIQYF. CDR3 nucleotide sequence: TGTGCCATCAGTCCAGGGCAGGGCCATGACATTCAGTACTTC.

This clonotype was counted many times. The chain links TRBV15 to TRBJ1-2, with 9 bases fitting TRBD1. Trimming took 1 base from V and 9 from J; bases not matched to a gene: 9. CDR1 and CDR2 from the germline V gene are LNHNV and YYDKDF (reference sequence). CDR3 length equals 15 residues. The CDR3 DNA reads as TGTGCCACCAGCAGAGCATCCTCCGGGACAGGGAGCTACACCTTC. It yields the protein CATSRASSGTGSYTF. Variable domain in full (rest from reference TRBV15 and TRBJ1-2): DAMVIQNPRYQVTQFGKPVTLSCSQTLNHNVMYWYQQKSSQAPKLLFHYYDKDFNNEADTPDNFQSRRPNTSFCFLDIRSPGLGDTAMYLCATSRASSGTGSYTFGSGTRLTVV.

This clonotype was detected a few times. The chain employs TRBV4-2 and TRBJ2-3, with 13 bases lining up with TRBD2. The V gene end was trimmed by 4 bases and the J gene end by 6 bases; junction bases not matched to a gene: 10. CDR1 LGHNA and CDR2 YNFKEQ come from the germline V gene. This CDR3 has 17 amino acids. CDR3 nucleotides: TGTGCCAGCAGCCCAAGCACTAGCGGGGGGGCTCGTGATACGCAGTATTTT. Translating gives CASSPSTSGGARDTQYF.

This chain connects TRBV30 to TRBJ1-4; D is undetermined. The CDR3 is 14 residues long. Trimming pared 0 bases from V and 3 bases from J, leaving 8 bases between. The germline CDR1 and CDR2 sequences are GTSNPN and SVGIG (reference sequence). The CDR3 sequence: CAWSVGRANEKLFF. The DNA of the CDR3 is TGTGCCTGGAGTGTAGGCCGGGCTAATGAAAAACTGTTTTTT.